This TCR beta chain was sequenced during a study of cytomegalovirus exposure and HLA in healthy donors. Findings and limits, study-wide: Researchers counted approximately 160 TCR beta chains as cytomegalovirus-associated. Confirmation was obtained in vitro that three CMV-associated chains are specific for CMV antigens. A later analysis found most CMV-associated TCR beta chains apparently HLA-restricted. Both high specificity and high sensitivity reportedly marked the classifier's diagnosis of cytomegalovirus status.

Note on this clone: Antigen unknown.

V gave up 1 base and J gave up 6 bases, with 10 bases separating them. CDR1 is GTSNPN, CDR2 SVGIG, per germline (reference sequence). The CDR3 consists of 13 residues. Vbeta (60) and Jbeta (13) primers were used in the PCR. The method was immunoSEQ multiplex PCR; TCRdb's version includes in-frame clones alone and lacks a portion of them. This sample has tens of thousands of clones, with more than 60% found just once. V is TRBV30 and J is TRBJ1-5; unclear D gene. This clonotype originated in a man over 45 in good health and CMV-seropositive. Sequencing was carried out using PBMCs. The CDR3 sequence is CAWSGDSGQPQHF. DNA for the CDR3: TGTGCCTGGAGTGGAGATTCGGGTCAGCCCCAGCATTTT.